Sequencing of this T cell receptor beta chain was carried out in a study of Ad26.COV2.S vaccination and SARS-CoV-2 variants. Study background: As a participant in COV1001, the donor was in the Ad26.COV2.S trial arm. The study's findings and limits: With respect to non-spike TCR breadth, vaccine and placebo recipients were similar.

Profiled with immunoSEQ multiplex PCR; TCRdb holds only in-frame clones, not every one. The sample consists of around 450,000 clones, 90% of them appearing once. The sample's treatment: roughly 19 received Ad26.COV2.S at low or high dose, single or two shots; 5 received placebo; per-sample allocation not given. Following the first vaccine or placebo injection, samples were taken on day 63. The individual, an adult aged 18-55 years, was a donor in Boston. In the vaccine, an Ad26 vector expressed the SARS-CoV-2 spike of the Wuhan strain. Trimming pared 6 bases from V and 4 bases from J, leaving 9 bases between. Germline lookup yields CDR1 DFQATT and CDR2 SNEGSKA (reference sequence). The CDR3 has 11 amino acids. Notes on this clone: Its antigen is unidentified.

The clonotype comes from a person between 18 and 59 years old who received the Ad26.COV2.S COVID-19 vaccine or a placebo. J is TRBJ1-2 and V is TRBV20-1; tentatively, D is TRBD1 (6 bases). Sequencing used peripheral blood, obtained in a trial of Ad26.COV2.S vaccine versus placebo. CDR3 coding DNA: TGCAGTGCCGCGGACAGCTATGGCTACACCTTC. Encoded protein: CSAADSYGYTF.